Presented here are 3 T cell receptor beta chains from one specimen sequenced in a study of shared clonotypes between healthy human individuals. TCRdb keeps only in-frame clones here, not all; method: immunoSEQ multiplex PCR. The sample contains 150,000 to 200,000 clones, approximately 92% of which appear only once. Material for sequencing was naive CD4+ T cells sorted from blood. The subset: CD45RA+ positively selected. The receptor source for this set is a woman in her 30s in good health.

This clone was seen a handful of times. V usage is TRBV25-1 and J usage is TRBJ1-2; 7 bases are a match to TRBD1. The CDR3 extends over 13 amino acids. Germline loops: CDR1 MGHDK, CDR2 SYGVNS. Trimming cost V 2 bases and J 4 bases; bases outside gene matches: 1. CDR3 DNA: TGTGCCAGCAGTGAAGGGACAGCCTATGGCTACACCTTC. This gives the protein CASSEGTAYGYTF.

The chain employs TRBV5-8 and TRBJ1-1; perhaps TRBD1 as D (6 bases). This CDR3 has 15 residues. Germline values: CDR1 SGHTS, CDR2 YDEGEE. V was cut by 4 bases and J by 1 base, with 14 bases left in between. The CDR3 is CASSGYRERNTEAFF. CDR3 DNA sequence: TGTGCCAGCAGCGGGTACAGGGAGAGGAACACTGAAGCTTTCTTT.

This chain links TRBV6-1 with TRBJ2-3; D is perhaps TRBD2 (5 bases). V lost 6 bases and J 1 base, leaving 11 bases between the germline ends. CDR1 MNHNS and CDR2 SASEGT come from the germline V gene. This CDR3 contains 14 residues. CDR3 protein: CASRDLGGTDTQYF. The CDR3 DNA follows: TGTGCCAGCAGGGACCTCGGGGGCACAGATACGCAGTATTTT.